This T cell receptor beta chain was sequenced for a study of technical replicates of blood from a handful of donors. Some clones are missing from TCRdb's copy, which holds only in-frame ones; the method was immunoSEQ multiplex PCR. The data contain over 70,000 clones, approximately 95% of them singletons. Germline loops: CDR1 SGHNT, CDR2 YYREEE (reference sequence). J was trimmed by 5 bases and V by 6 bases; bases with no gene match: 5. The CDR3 has 13 residues. The TCR was taken from a human donor in good health. What was sequenced was T cells isolated from PBMCs. V and J are TRBV5-4 and TRBJ1-2; 9 bases line up with TRBD1. The CDR3 here is CASTTGGGYGYTF. The CDR3 nucleotides are TGTGCCAGCACGACAGGGGGAGGGTATGGCTACACCTTC.